The 16 T cell receptor beta chains below all came from one sample that was sequenced in a study of T cell repertoires in cytomegalovirus infection. MiXCR was run by TCRdb on the reads, yielding one entry per CDR3 protein. Of approximately 250,000 distinct CDR3 sequences in the sample, approximately 13% were seen once. Material: PBMCs. Source of these receptors: a human donor in good health (CMV status not recorded). Some clones in this sample may be carry-over from other donors' samples.

This clonotype was seen only a few times. The chain joins TRBV7-7 to TRBJ2-2; 10 positions match TRBD2. Germline trimming cut 5 bases from V and 1 base from J; bases unmatched to any gene: 7. The CDR3 extends over 17 amino acids. Per the germline V gene, CDR1 is SSHAT and CDR2 is FNYEAQ (reference sequence). The CDR3 reads CASSPQLAGMNTGELFF. CDR3 coding DNA: TGTGCCAGCAGCCCCCAACTAGCGGGGATGAACACCGGGGAGCTGTTTTTT.

The chain recombines TRBV2 with TRBJ2-1, with D hard to call. Trimming removed 9 bases at V and 6 bases at J, with 27 bases between. The germline V gene has CDR1 SNHLY and CDR2 FYNNEI. This CDR3 is 17 amino acids long. The CDR3 nucleotides read TGTGCCAGTCCTTCCGCTAGAATGGAATTTAGTCTCAATGAGCAGTTCTTC. The encoded protein is CASPSARMEFSLNEQFF.

This clonotype was counted at least ten times. The chain combines TRBV7-8 with TRBJ2-2; 16 nucleotides align to TRBD2. The CDR3 totals 17 residues. Germline V gene sequence: CDR1 SGHVS, CDR2 FQNEAQ. Trimming at V came to 5 bases and at J to 4 bases, leaving 4 bases not matched to a gene. CDR3 sequence reads: CASSVGLAGGGTGELFF. The CDR3 region has the DNA TGTGCCAGCAGCGTGGGACTAGCGGGAGGGGGCACCGGGGAGCTGTTTTTT.

This clonotype was counted ten times or more. The rearrangement links TRBV7-6 to TRBJ1-5; the D gene is possibly TRBD1 (6 bases). This CDR3 is built from 13 residues. V lost 0 bases, J lost 7 bases, and 7 bases lay in between. From germline, CDR1 is SGHVS and CDR2 FNYEAQ. The CDR3 DNA is TGTGCCAGCAGCTTAGCTCAGGGGCAGCCCCAGCATTTT. As protein: CASSLAQGQPQHF.

This clonotype was recorded many times. The chain carries TRBV19 and TRBJ2-7; D not resolved. The CDR3 has 12 amino acids. Germline V gives CDR1 LNHDA, CDR2 SQIVND (reference sequence). V was pared by 7 bases and J by 3 bases, with 10 bases between. CDR3 residues: CASKDAGYEQYF. CDR3 DNA sequence: TGTGCCAGTAAGGACGCCGGCTACGAGCAGTACTTC.

This clonotype was recorded a few times. V and J are TRBV12-5 and TRBJ2-3, with 8 nucleotides matching TRBD2. The CDR3 totals 14 residues. The V gene end was trimmed by 7 bases and the J gene end by 5 bases; junction bases not matched to a gene: 8. Germline V gives CDR1 LGHNT, CDR2 FRNRAP. In nucleotides, the CDR3 is TGTGCTAGTGCCCTCCGTCGGGGGGGAGATACGCAGTATTTT. It codes for CASALRRGGDTQYF.

Ten or more counts support this clonotype. The chain recombines TRBV19 with TRBJ2-3; D uncertain. The germline V and J ends were trimmed by 2 bases and 5 bases, with 5 bases remaining between them. Germline V gene lookup returns CDR1 LNHDA and CDR2 SQIVND (reference sequence). The length of the CDR3 is 12 residues. CDR3 sequence (DNA): TGTGCCAGTAGTATACACGGAGATACGCAGTATTTT. The encoded protein is CASSIHGDTQYF.

With regard to this clonotype: It may be a read error: a sequence one base away is much more abundant. The rearrangement links TRBV5-1 to TRBJ1-1, with D tentatively TRBD1 (6 bases). Germline CDR1 and CDR2: SGHRS and YFSETQ. This CDR3 spans 14 amino acids. The CDR3 nucleotides are TGCGCCAGCAGCTTGGAAGGGTGGGACACTGAAGCTTCCTTT. Protein product: CASSLEGWDTEASF.

The chain employs TRBV7-2 and TRBJ2-3; D not certain. Trimming removed 2 bases at V and 6 bases at J, with 6 bases between. Germline V lookup: CDR1 SGHTA, CDR2 FQGNSA. CDR3 length equals 12 residues. In DNA, the CDR3 is TGTGCCAGCAGCTTACGGCTGGATACGCAGTATTTT. This encodes CASSLRLDTQYF.

This clonotype was recorded a few times. DNA of the CDR3: TGTGCCAGCAGTTTATCTACCCCCCCCTACACTGAAGCTTTCTTT. Its translation: CASSLSTPPYTEAFF. V and J are TRBV28 and TRBJ1-1, with D hard to call. This CDR3 comprises 15 residues. V was shortened by 1 base and J by 3 bases, with 12 bases between the two germline ends. Germline CDR1 MDHEN, CDR2 SYDVKM.

This clonotype was observed at least ten times. This chain joins TRBV7-2 and TRBJ2-3, with a weak D call TRBD2 (6 bases). Looked up from germline, CDR1 is SGHTA and CDR2 is FQGNSA. Trimming left V 0 bases short and J 0 bases short, with 16 bases between. The CDR3 has 18 amino acids. Here the CDR3 DNA reads TGTGCCAGCAGCTTAGCCCTTGGGGCTAGCGTCAGCACAGATACGCAGTATTTT. This translates into CASSLALGASVSTDTQYF.

This clonotype was picked up a small number of times. The chain couples TRBV29-1 to TRBJ2-7; TRBD1 is a possible D gene (6 bases). CDR3 length: 12 residues. Trimming cost V 3 bases and J 5 bases, with 11 bases left between them. Germline values: CDR1 SQVTM, CDR2 ANQGSEA. CDR3 sequence reads: CSVDRGGNEQYF. The CDR3 bases are TGCAGCGTTGATCGAGGGGGAAACGAGCAGTACTTC.

Notes on this clonotype: This may arise from a read error, as a much more abundant clone is one base away. This chain connects TRBV10-3 to TRBJ2-5, with 8 bases lining up with TRBD2. Germline V lookup: CDR1 ENHRY, CDR2 SYGVKD. The CDR3 contains 16 residues. CDR3 in amino acids: CAISEPPTSGKETQHF. Here the CDR3 DNA reads TGTGCCATCAGTGAGCCGCCTACTAGCGGAAAAGAGACCCAGCACTTC.

Ten or more counts support this clonotype. The rearrangement links TRBV10-3 to TRBJ2-1, with a weak D call TRBD2 (5 bases). Germline values: CDR1 ENHRY, CDR2 SYGVKD. V gave up 2 bases and J gave up 2 bases, with 16 bases separating them. This CDR3 is 17 amino acids long. The CDR3 loop reads CAISEQHGERTYNEQFF. DNA for the CDR3: TGTGCCATCAGTGAGCAGCACGGGGAGAGGACCTACAATGAGCAGTTCTTC.

This clonotype was picked up many times. The chain carries TRBV7-9 and TRBJ2-2, with TRBD1 matching 10 bases. The CDR3 length is 16 residues. J lost 2 bases, V lost 5 bases, and 5 bases had no gene match. Germline-derived CDR1 and CDR2 are SEHNR and FQNEAQ (reference sequence). The CDR3 DNA follows: TGTGCCAGCAGCAAGGGGACAGGGGAAAACACCGGGGAGCTGTTTTTT. This codes for CASSKGTGENTGELFF. Using reference TRBV7-9 and TRBJ2-2 for the parts outside the CDR3, the full variable domain is DTGVSQNPRHKITKRGQNVTFRCDPISEHNRLYWYRQTLGQGPEFLTYFQNEAQLEKSRLLSDRFSAERPKGSFSTLEIQRTEQGDSAMYLCASSKGTGENTGELFFGEGSRLTVL.

This clonotype has ten or more counts. The gene calls are TRBV6-4 and TRBJ2-3; no clear D gene. CDR1 is MRHNA and CDR2 is SNTAGT in the germline V gene. The CDR3 length is 13 residues. The germline V and J ends were trimmed by 2 bases and 1 base, with 4 bases remaining between them. The CDR3 here is CASSDRGTDTQYF. DNA of the CDR3: TGTGCCAGCAGTGACAGGGGCACAGATACGCAGTATTTT.